These T cell receptor beta chains were read from a single sample in a study of PD-L1 blockade in urothelial cancer. Produced via immunoSEQ multiplex PCR; TCRdb's table is partial and in-frame only. The sample has some 110,000 clones; around 89% are singletons. Sequenced here: PBMCs, sampled around atezolizumab (anti-PD-L1) treatment. The receptors shown here come from a man between 60 and 75 years old with urothelial cancer. CDR3s include the opening cysteine and the closing phenylalanine or tryptophan. The order of the fields is J gene, clone size, D gene, V gene, CDR3 protein, CDR3 DNA. A D gene is named only where the DNA matches it firmly. The size field is filled for only some rows; it gives once, few, many or a size class.

TRBJ2-7 once NA TRBV5-1 CASSPVTGRSYEQYF TGCGCCAGCAGCCCCGTTACAGGGAGATCCTACGAGCAGTACTTC
TRBJ1-3 NA NA TRBV7-6 CASSLLAGAYGNTIYF TGTGCCAGCAGCTTACTGGCAGGGGCATATGGAAACACCATATATTTT
TRBJ2-3 once NA TRBV7-8 CASSLALFGHGSTDTQYF TGTGCCAGCAGCTTAGCCCTCTTTGGACACGGTAGCACAGATACGCAGTATTTT
TRBJ2-3 NA NA TRBV6-1 CASSENGGGGSTDTQYF TGTGCCAGCAGTGAGAACGGAGGGGGGGGTAGCACAGATACGCAGTATTTT
TRBJ1-1 NA NA TRBV9 CASSVIPENTEAFF TGTGCCAGCAGCGTTATACCAGAGAACACTGAAGCTTTCTTT
TRBJ2-7 NA TRBD2 TRBV30 CAWSSGRYEQYF TGTGCCTGGAGTAGCGGGAGATACGAGCAGTACTTC
TRBJ1-4 NA NA TRBV5-1 CASSRSAGNEKLFF TGCGCCAGCAGTCGGTCGGCAGGGAATGAAAAACTGTTTTTT
TRBJ2-1 NA NA TRBV27 CASHSESYNEQFF TGTGCCAGCCACTCGGAGTCGTACAATGAGCAGTTCTTC
TRBJ1-2 NA NA TRBV19 CASSIEAMRFYGYTF TGTGCCAGTAGTATAGAGGCCATGAGGTTCTATGGCTACACCTTC
TRBJ2-7 NA TRBD2 TRBV7-9 CASSLEAGAREQYF TGTGCCAGCAGCTTAGAAGCGGGAGCCCGAGAGCAGTACTTC
TRBJ1-1 NA NA TRBV11-2 CASSFPGSNTEAFF TGTGCCAGCAGCTTTCCGGGATCGAACACTGAAGCTTTCTTT
TRBJ2-7 NA NA TRBV19 CATKTGPAALTYEQYF TGTGCCACCAAGACGGGTCCAGCGGCCCTAACCTACGAGCAGTACTTC
TRBJ1-5 NA NA TRBV7-2 CASSLRDQPQHF TGTGCCAGCAGCTTAAGAGATCAGCCCCAGCATTTT
TRBJ2-2 NA NA TRBV7-3 CASSFELGAAGELFF TGTGCCAGCAGCTTCGAGTTAGGGGCGGCCGGGGAGCTGTTTTTT
TRBJ2-3 once TRBD2 TRBV18 CASSPRLAEISTDTQYF TGTGCCAGCTCACCAAGGCTAGCGGAGATCAGCACAGATACGCAGTATTTT
TRBJ1-4 few NA TRBV28 CASGRGGATNEKLFF TGTGCCAGTGGCCGGGGGGGGGCTACTAATGAAAAACTGTTTTTT
TRBJ2-7 NA TRBD2 TRBV7-2 CASRPGLANSYEQYF TGTGCCAGCAGACCGGGACTAGCGAACTCCTACGAGCAGTACTTC